Shown below are 23 T cell receptor beta chains from a single sample sequenced in a study of shared clonotypes between healthy human individuals. CD8 cells regarded as naive lacked CD45RO, were positively chosen for CCR7, and omitted terminally differentiated effector memory CD45RA+ cells. Clones were sequenced by immunoSEQ multiplex PCR, and TCRdb holds only the in-frame ones, with some missing. The sample includes almost 700,000 clones, 90% to 95% of them seen just once. Sequencing input: naive CD8+ T cells sorted from blood. These receptor sequences come from a man in his thirties or forties in good health.

The chain links TRBV9 to TRBJ2-5, with 14 bases matching TRBD2. V shed 2 bases and J 1 base; nucleotides not matched to a gene: 4. The germline V gene encodes CDR1 SGDLS and CDR2 YYNGEE. The length of the CDR3 is 17 residues. CDR3 in amino acids: CASSVRGLAGGQETQYF. The CDR3 DNA reads as TGTGCCAGCAGCGTTCGTGGACTAGCGGGGGGCCAAGAGACCCAGTACTTC. Full variable domain (rest looked up from reference TRBV9 and TRBJ2-5): DSGVTQTPKHLITATGQRVTLRCSPRSGDLSVYWYQQSLDQGLQFLIQYYNGEERAKGNILERFSAQQFPDLHSELNLSSLELGDSALYFCASSVRGLAGGQETQYFGPGTRLLVL.

The rearrangement joins TRBV27 to TRBJ2-2, with D uncertain. With 2 bases removed from V and 5 bases from J, the gap between germline ends came to 12 bases. CDR3 length: 15 residues. The germline CDR1 and CDR2 sequences are MNHEY and SMNVEV (reference sequence). The CDR3 DNA sequence: TGTGCCAGCAGTTTACCACCGGGTATAACCGGGGAGCTGTTTTTT. Translation: CASSLPPGITGELFF.

The chain couples TRBV6-1 to TRBJ1-3; D ambiguous. The CDR3 length is 10 residues. Trimming took 8 bases from V and 4 from J, leaving 3 bases between them. The germline V gene encodes CDR1 MNHNS and CDR2 SASEGT. The CDR3 DNA follows: TGTGCCAGCTTGGGAAACACCATATATTTT. It translates to CASLGNTIYF.

The chain recombines TRBV27 with TRBJ2-1; TRBD2 matches at 11 bases. In germline, CDR1 is MNHEY, CDR2 SMNVEV (reference sequence). The V segment lost 6 bases and the J segment 8 bases; nucleotides outside the gene matches: 9. This CDR3 has 15 residues. The CDR3 DNA reads TGTGCCAGCAGCCCGGGTACTAGCGGGAGCTATGAGCAGTTCTTC. Translated: CASSPGTSGSYEQFF.

The rearrangement links TRBV27 to TRBJ2-1, with D possibly matching TRBD2 (6 bases). The CDR3 covers 14 residues. Between the trimmed V and J ends, which lost 4 bases and 6 bases, there was a span of 13 bases. Germline CDR1 MNHEY, CDR2 SMNVEV (reference sequence). CDR3 region: CASSWGLGGNEQFF. CDR3 DNA sequence: TGTGCCAGCAGTTGGGGTTTGGGGGGCAATGAGCAGTTCTTC.

The V and J genes are TRBV19 and TRBJ1-4, with D hard to call. CDR1 is LNHDA, CDR2 SQIVND, per germline (reference sequence). Deletions cut 5 bases from V and 0 bases from J, with 10 bases between. This CDR3 spans 15 amino acids. The CDR3 DNA reads TGTGCCAGTAGTCTATGGACCCCAACTAATGAAAAACTGTTTTTT. Protein product: CASSLWTPTNEKLFF.

The chain recombines TRBV7-9 with TRBJ2-1, with 8 bases lining up with TRBD2. This CDR3 is built from 15 residues. J lost 6 bases, V lost 6 bases, and 10 bases had no gene match. Germline lookup yields CDR1 SEHNR and CDR2 FQNEAQ (reference sequence). The CDR3 protein is CASSSTGLGPNEQFF. DNA of the CDR3: TGTGCCAGCAGTTCAACGGGACTAGGACCCAATGAGCAGTTCTTC.

This clone came up a few times. J is TRBJ1-3 and V is TRBV19; D is ambiguous. CDR3 size: 14 residues. V lost 8 bases to trimming and J lost 0 bases, with 11 bases between them. Germline CDR1 and CDR2: LNHDA and SQIVND (reference sequence). The CDR3 protein is CASGGVLSGNTIYF. DNA of the CDR3: TGTGCCAGTGGCGGAGTTCTCTCTGGAAACACCATATATTTT.

The rearrangement uses TRBV27 and TRBJ2-2, with 9 bases lining up with TRBD2. Germline CDR1 and CDR2: MNHEY and SMNVEV (reference sequence). Trimming at V came to 3 bases and at J to 6 bases, leaving 11 bases not matched to a gene. The CDR3 is 17 residues long. DNA for the CDR3: TGTGCCAGCAGTTTGTCTAGCGGGGACCTAGCTCCCGGGGAGCTGTTTTTT. The encoded protein is CASSLSSGDLAPGELFF.

A remark on this clone: Other DNA sequences in this sample translate to the same CDR3. This chain joins TRBV27 and TRBJ2-1, with D perhaps TRBD1 (5 bases). The CDR3 is 15 residues long. Germline V gene lookup returns CDR1 MNHEY and CDR2 SMNVEV (reference sequence). The V and J ends lost 0 bases and 1 base respectively, with 7 bases between them. CDR3 in amino acids: CASSLSAGSYNEQFF. CDR3 DNA: TGTGCCAGCAGTTTATCGGCAGGGTCCTACAATGAGCAGTTCTTC.

This clone was counted ten times or more. This sequence joins TRBV11-2 and TRBJ2-7; D unresolved. Germline CDR1 SGHAT, CDR2 FQNNGV. The V gene lost 4 bases and the J gene lost 0 bases, with 7 bases spanning the gap. This CDR3 is 13 amino acids long. DNA for the CDR3: TGTGCCAGCAGCTCCTCCGCCTCCTACGAGCAGTACTTC. This translates into CASSSSASYEQYF. Using reference TRBV11-2 and TRBJ2-7 for the parts outside the CDR3, the full variable domain is EAGVAQSPRYKIIEKRQSVAFWCNPISGHATLYWYQQILGQGPKLLIQFQNNGVVDDSQLPKDRFSAERLKGVDSTLKIQPAKLEDSAVYLCASSSSASYEQYFGPGTRLTVT.

This chain uses TRBV27 with TRBJ1-5; D call uncertain. Germline CDR1 reads MNHEY; CDR2 reads SMNVEV (reference sequence). This CDR3 is built from 12 residues. Trimming cost V 3 bases and J 9 bases, with 9 bases left between them. The CDR3 sequence is CASSFPGLPQHF. In DNA form, the CDR3 reads TGTGCCAGCAGTTTCCCCGGTTTGCCCCAGCATTTT.

The V gene is TRBV7-9, the J gene TRBJ2-2, with 7 bases aligning to TRBD2. The CDR3 extends over 14 amino acids. V shed 3 bases, J shed 4 bases, and the junction held 2 bases outside the gene matches. Looked up from germline, CDR1 is SEHNR and CDR2 is FQNEAQ (reference sequence). As DNA, the CDR3 is TGTGCCAGCAGCTTGCGGGAGAGCACCGGGGAGCTGTTTTTT. This encodes CASSLRESTGELFF.

The rearrangement links TRBV7-9 to TRBJ2-1; D ambiguous. Germline assignment: CDR1 SEHNR and CDR2 FQNEAQ (reference sequence). The CDR3 runs 13 residues. V shed 4 bases and J shed 5 bases, with 9 bases lying between them. The CDR3 is CASSSDPHNEQFF. CDR3 nucleotides: TGTGCCAGCAGCTCGGACCCCCACAATGAGCAGTTCTTC.

The chain combines TRBV28 with TRBJ2-5, with 8 bases aligning to TRBD2. The CDR3 is made up of 15 amino acids. Germline CDR1 MDHEN, CDR2 SYDVKM. The junction had 9 bases not matched to a gene; V was cut back by 5 bases and J by 4 bases. DNA of the CDR3: TGTGCCAGCAGTCCCCCAGCGGGAGCCGGAGAGACCCAGTACTTC. This codes for CASSPPAGAGETQYF.

This chain links TRBV25-1 with TRBJ2-5, with D tentatively TRBD2 (6 bases). CDR3 length: 16 amino acids. The ends were cut back, 3 bases at V and 5 bases at J, with 19 bases in the middle. The V gene's germline CDR1 is MGHDK and CDR2 SYGVNS. The CDR3 spells CASSDGGTSAWETQYF. The CDR3 nucleotides read TGTGCCAGCAGTGACGGCGGGACGTCGGCGTGGGAGACCCAGTACTTC.

V is TRBV10-2 and J is TRBJ2-7, with D possibly TRBD2 on 6 matching bases. The CDR3 contains 13 residues. Germline V lookup: CDR1 WSHSY, CDR2 SAAADI. V lost 3 bases to trimming and J lost 4 bases, with 10 bases between them. In DNA form, the CDR3 reads TGCGCCAGCAGTGATTTAGCGGTTTACGAGCAGTACTTC. It encodes CASSDLAVYEQYF.

The chain recombines TRBV14 with TRBJ2-1; D remains ambiguous. The length of the CDR3 is 16 residues. Trimming stripped 4 bases from V and 2 bases from J, with 15 bases between. In germline, CDR1 is SGHDN, CDR2 FVKESK. CDR3 sequence (DNA): TGTGCCAGCAGCCCTTTGGTAGACAATCCCTACAATGAGCAGTTCTTC. Translation gives CASSPLVDNPYNEQFF. Combining the CDR3 with reference TRBV14 and TRBJ2-1 gives the whole variable domain EAGVTQFPSHSVIEKGQTVTLRCDPISGHDNLYWYRRVMGKEIKFLLHFVKESKQDESGMPNNRFLAERTGGTYSTLKVQPAELEDSGVYFCASSPLVDNPYNEQFFGPGTRLTVL.

This clone showed up just a few times. The genes are TRBV4-2 and TRBJ2-7; possible D gene TRBD2, 6 bases. From germline, CDR1 is LGHNA and CDR2 YNFKEQ. The CDR3 sequence is 14 residues long. V gave up 6 bases and J gave up 0 bases, with 12 bases separating them. The CDR3 bases are TGTGCCAGCAGTGCCCCCGGGAGCTCCTACGAGCAGTACTTC. It specifies CASSAPGSSYEQYF.

The DNA for the CDR3 is TGTGCCAGCAGTTCCCTCGGACAACTCAATCAGCCCCAGCATTTT. It yields the protein CASSSLGQLNQPQHF. The rearrangement uses TRBV27 and TRBJ1-5; tentatively, D is TRBD1 (5 bases). Germline lookup yields CDR1 MNHEY and CDR2 SMNVEV (reference sequence). Trimming left V 4 bases short and J 3 bases short, with 13 bases between. CDR3 length: 15 amino acids.

Remarks on this clone: The sample contains more than one DNA sequence encoding this CDR3. V usage is TRBV5-6 and J usage is TRBJ1-1, with D unresolved. The germline gives CDR1 SGHDT, CDR2 YYEEEE. This CDR3 is built from 12 residues. V shed 2 bases and J shed 2 bases, with 4 bases lying between them. The CDR3 nucleotides read TGTGCCAGCAGCTTCGGAAACACTGAAGCTTTCTTT. Translated: CASSFGNTEAFF.

The chain links TRBV2 to TRBJ2-7; a weak D match, TRBD1 (5 bases). Trimming took off 7 bases at V and 4 bases at J, with 11 bases between the two ends. This CDR3 contains 12 residues. From germline, CDR1 is SNHLY and CDR2 FYNNEI. CDR3 loop: CASIIDRYEQYF. CDR3 bases: TGTGCCAGCATTATTGACAGATACGAGCAGTACTTC.

CDR3 in DNA: TGTGCCAGCAGTGTGTTCTCCGGGGAGCTGTTTTTT. It is translated as CASSVFSGELFF. The chain combines TRBV2 with TRBJ2-2; D remains unclear. In germline, CDR1 is SNHLY, CDR2 FYNNEI. The length of the CDR3 is 12 residues. V was clipped by 4 bases and J by 6 bases, with 6 bases between them.